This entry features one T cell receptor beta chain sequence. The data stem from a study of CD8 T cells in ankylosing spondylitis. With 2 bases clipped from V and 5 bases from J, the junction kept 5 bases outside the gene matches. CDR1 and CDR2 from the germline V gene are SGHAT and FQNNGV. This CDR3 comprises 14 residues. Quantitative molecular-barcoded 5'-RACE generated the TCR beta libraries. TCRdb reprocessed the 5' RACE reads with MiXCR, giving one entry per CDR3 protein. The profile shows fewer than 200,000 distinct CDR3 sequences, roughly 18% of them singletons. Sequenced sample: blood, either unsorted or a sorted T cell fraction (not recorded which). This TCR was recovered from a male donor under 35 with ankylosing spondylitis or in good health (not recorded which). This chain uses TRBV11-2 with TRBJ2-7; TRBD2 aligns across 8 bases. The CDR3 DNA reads TGTGCCAGCAGCTTATGGCGGCGGGAGGACGAGCAGTACTTC. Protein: CASSLWRREDEQYF.